The sequence of this T cell receptor (beta chain) was determined in a study of blood T cell repertoires in COVID-19. Study overall: T cells, B-cell-depleted T cells, or PBMCs provided the cDNA or gDNA that served as material.

Clones were sequenced by immunoSEQ multiplex PCR, and TCRdb holds only the in-frame ones, with some missing. Among approximately 300,000 clones listed, around 86% were seen once. The study recruited people aged roughly 18 to 95 years across approximately 25 US areas. Cohort placement rested on clinical history that participants reported themselves. CDR3 length equals 16 residues. V gave up 0 bases and J gave up 0 bases, with 11 bases separating them. Germline V gene data show CDR1 as LNHDA and CDR2 as SQIVND (reference sequence). The chain joins TRBV19 to TRBJ1-2; D gene unclear. Sequenced input: PBMCs or T cells enriched from blood (not recorded which). The receptor was derived from a man aged 55 to 70 who had recovered from COVID-19. This CDR3 reads CASSIDRRLTNYGYTF. CDR3 bases: TGTGCCAGTAGTATAGATAGAAGACTGACTAACTATGGCTACACCTTC.